Listed here is a single TCR beta chain. Its antigen is undetermined. This sample was included in a study of shared clonotypes between healthy human individuals. Regarding the study as a whole: Naive subsets, compared against memory subsets, generally had larger estimated richness values. The study drew on few donors, limiting represented genetic and exposure-history diversity.

The CDR3 is made up of 13 amino acids. Trimming pared 7 bases from V and 1 base from J, leaving 10 bases between. Germline V gene data show CDR1 as MNHNS and CDR2 as SASEGT. Authors' analysis steps: Filtering differed, since immunoSEQ gave only junction sequences and no quality scores. Clones were read by immunoSEQ multiplex PCR, and TCRdb kept only the in-frame ones, dropping some. That table furnishes V, J and clone size, whereas the DNA furnished D and trimming. The data hold around 100,000 clones, with roughly two thirds observed a single time. Donors were healthy HIV-negative adults without recent acute infections or vaccinations.

The sequence derives from a man aged 30 to 39 in good health. V and J are TRBV6-1 and TRBJ1-2; D is uncertain. Material: memory CD8+ T cells sorted from blood. As for subset: CD45RO+ cells pooled with CCR7-negative TemRA cells. CDR3 region: CASMDQINYGYTF. The DNA of the CDR3 is TGTGCCAGCATGGATCAAATTAACTATGGCTACACCTTC.